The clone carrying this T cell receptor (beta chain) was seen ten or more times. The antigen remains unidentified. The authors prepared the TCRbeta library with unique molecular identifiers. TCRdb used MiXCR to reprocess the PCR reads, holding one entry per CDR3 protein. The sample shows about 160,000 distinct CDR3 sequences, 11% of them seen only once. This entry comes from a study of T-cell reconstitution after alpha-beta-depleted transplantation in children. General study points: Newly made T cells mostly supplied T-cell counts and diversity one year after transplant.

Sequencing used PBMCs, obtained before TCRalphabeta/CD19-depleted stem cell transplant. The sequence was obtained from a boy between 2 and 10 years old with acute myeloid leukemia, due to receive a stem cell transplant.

The CDR3 bases are TGTGCCAGCAGTTACTCGTCAGCCAGCTCCTACGAGCAGTACGTC. Translated: CASSYSSASSYEQYV. The rearrangement links TRBV6-5 to TRBJ2-7, with D uncertain. In germline, CDR1 is MNHEY, CDR2 SVGAGI. The CDR3 consists of 15 residues. V lost 0 bases and J lost 0, with 9 bases in between.